A few counts support the clone carrying this T cell receptor (beta chain). The primer mix had 60 Vbeta and 13 Jbeta primers. Produced via immunoSEQ multiplex PCR; TCRdb's table is partial and in-frame only. This repertoire shows tens of thousands of clones, around 10% found once; its top ten account for more than 20%. These data come from a study of cytomegalovirus exposure and HLA in healthy donors. The sequenced sample consisted of PBMCs. The sequence was collected from a man in his sixties in good health and CMV-seropositive.

CDR3 nucleotide sequence: TGCGCCACTCGCGGGACTAGCGGCACAGATACGCAGTATTTT. Protein: CATRGTSGTDTQYF. The rearrangement joins TRBV5-1 to TRBJ2-3; 10 bases are a match to TRBD2. CDR1 SGHRS and CDR2 YFSETQ come from the germline V gene. The CDR3 is made up of 14 amino acids. The V and J ends lost 9 bases and 1 base, in that order; junction bases with no gene match: 5.